The clone carrying this T cell receptor (beta chain) has a handful of counts. This table comes from immunoSEQ multiplex PCR, and its TCRdb copy is limited to in-frame clones, with some not included. This table holds under 40,000 clones, more than 65% found once. The sample originates from a study of PD-L1 blockade in urothelial cancer. The CDR3 has 13 residues. The germline gives CDR1 MDHEN, CDR2 SYDVKM. V lost 2 bases and J 6 bases, leaving 8 bases between the germline ends. This rearrangement joins TRBV28 to TRBJ1-5; D gene uncertain. The receptor's source is a man between 65 and 80 years old with urothelial cancer. The sample in question was PBMCs, obtained around atezolizumab (anti-PD-L1) treatment. The DNA for the CDR3 is TGTGCCAGCAGTTTACGAGGAGGTCAGCCCCAGCATTTT. It is translated as CASSLRGGQPQHF.